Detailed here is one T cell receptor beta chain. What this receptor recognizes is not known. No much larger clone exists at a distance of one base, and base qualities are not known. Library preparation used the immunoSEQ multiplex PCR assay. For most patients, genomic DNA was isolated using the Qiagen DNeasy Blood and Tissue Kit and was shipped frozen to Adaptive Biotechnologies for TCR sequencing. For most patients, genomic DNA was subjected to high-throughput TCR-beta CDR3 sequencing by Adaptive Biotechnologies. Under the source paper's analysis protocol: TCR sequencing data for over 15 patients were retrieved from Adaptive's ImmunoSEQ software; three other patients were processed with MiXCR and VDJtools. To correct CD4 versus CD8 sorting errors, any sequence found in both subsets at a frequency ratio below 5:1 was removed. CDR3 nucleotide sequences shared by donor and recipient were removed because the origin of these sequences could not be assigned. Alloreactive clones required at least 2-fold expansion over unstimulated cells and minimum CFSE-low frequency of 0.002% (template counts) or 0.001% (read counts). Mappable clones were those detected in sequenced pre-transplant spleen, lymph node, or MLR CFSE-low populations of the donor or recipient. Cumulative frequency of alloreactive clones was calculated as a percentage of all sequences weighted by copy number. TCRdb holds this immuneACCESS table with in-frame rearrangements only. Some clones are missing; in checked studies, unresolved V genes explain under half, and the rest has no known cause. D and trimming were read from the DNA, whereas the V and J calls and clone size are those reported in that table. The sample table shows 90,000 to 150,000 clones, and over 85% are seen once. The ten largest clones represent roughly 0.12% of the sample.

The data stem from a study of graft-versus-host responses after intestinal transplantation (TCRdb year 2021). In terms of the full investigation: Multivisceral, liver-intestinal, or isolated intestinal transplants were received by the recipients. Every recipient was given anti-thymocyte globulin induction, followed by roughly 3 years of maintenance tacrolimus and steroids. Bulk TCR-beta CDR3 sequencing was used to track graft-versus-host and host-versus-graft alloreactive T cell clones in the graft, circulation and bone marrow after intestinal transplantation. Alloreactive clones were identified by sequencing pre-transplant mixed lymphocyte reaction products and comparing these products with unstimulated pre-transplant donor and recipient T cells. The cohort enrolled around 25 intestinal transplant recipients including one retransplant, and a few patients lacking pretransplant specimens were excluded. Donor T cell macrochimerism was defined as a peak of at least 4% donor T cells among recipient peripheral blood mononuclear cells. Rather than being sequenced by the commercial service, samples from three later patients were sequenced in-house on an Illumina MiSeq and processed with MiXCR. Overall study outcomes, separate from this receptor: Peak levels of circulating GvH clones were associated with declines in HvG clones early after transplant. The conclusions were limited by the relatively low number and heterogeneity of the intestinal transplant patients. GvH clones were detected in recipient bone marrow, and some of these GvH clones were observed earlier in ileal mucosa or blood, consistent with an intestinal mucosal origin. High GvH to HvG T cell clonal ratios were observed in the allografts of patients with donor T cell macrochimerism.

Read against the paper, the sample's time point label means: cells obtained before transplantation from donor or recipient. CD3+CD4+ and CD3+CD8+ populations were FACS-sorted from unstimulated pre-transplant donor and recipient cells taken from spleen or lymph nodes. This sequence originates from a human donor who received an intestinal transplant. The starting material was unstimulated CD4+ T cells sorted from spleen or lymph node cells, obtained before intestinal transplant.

The bases read TGTGCCAGCAGCGTACAAGGCTTCCTTACCGATACGCAGTATTTT. Its translation is CASSVQGFLTDTQYF. Here the chain combines TRBV9 and TRBJ2-3; the D gene is not confidently resolved. The germline V gene sets CDR1 to SGDLS and CDR2 to YYNGEE. The CDR3 goes from the cysteine to the phenylalanine over 15 residues. Of all the DNA, just the CDR3 is kept, 45 bases in frame from base 1. Between the V and J ends, shortened by 1 base and 6 bases respectively, the junction contains 15 bases. The CDR3, completed at both ends by the reference TRBV9 and TRBJ2-3 genes, gives the full variable domain DSGVTQTPKHLITATGQRVTLRCSPRSGDLSVYWYQQSLDQGLQFLIQYYNGEERAKGNILERFSAQQFPDLHSELNLSSLELGDSALYFCASSVQGFLTDTQYFGPGTRLTVL.